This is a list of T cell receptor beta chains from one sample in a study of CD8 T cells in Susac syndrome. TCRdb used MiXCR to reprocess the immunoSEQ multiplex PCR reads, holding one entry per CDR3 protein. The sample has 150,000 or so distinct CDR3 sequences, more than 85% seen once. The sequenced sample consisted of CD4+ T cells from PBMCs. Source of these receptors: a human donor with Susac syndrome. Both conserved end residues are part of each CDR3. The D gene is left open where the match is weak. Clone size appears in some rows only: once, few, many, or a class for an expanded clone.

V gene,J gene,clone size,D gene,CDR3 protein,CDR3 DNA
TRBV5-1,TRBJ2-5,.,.,CASSLKRAAMAETQYF,TGCGCCAGCAGCCTCAAAAGGGCCGCCATGGCGGAGACCCAGTACTTC
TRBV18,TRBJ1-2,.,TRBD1,CASSIGGNGYTF,TGTGCCAGCTCCATAGGGGGCAATGGCTACACCTTC
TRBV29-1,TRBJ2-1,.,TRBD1,CSVERRDRAYNEQFF,TGCAGCGTTGAACGCCGGGACAGGGCCTACAATGAGCAGTTCTTC
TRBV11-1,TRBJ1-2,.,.,CASSTGDALSYGYTF,TGTGCCAGCAGCACTGGGGACGCCTTAAGCTATGGCTACACCTTC
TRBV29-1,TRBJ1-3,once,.,CSVQPSSGNTIYF,TGCAGCGTCCAGCCCTCCTCTGGAAACACCATATATTTT
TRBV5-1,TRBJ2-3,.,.,CASSLDATDTQYF,TGCGCCAGCAGCTTGGACGCCACAGATACGCAGTATTTT
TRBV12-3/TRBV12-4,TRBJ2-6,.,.,CASTSSGANVLTF,TGTGCCAGCACCTCCTCTGGGGCCAACGTCCTGACTTTC
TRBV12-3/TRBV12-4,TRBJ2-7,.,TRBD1,CASSSTPGQGGYEQYF,TGTGCCAGCAGTTCGACCCCGGGACAGGGAGGCTACGAGCAGTACTTC
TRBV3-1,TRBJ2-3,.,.,CASSSYERSTGTQYF,TGTGCCAGCAGCTCGTACGAGAGGAGCACCGGTACGCAGTATTTT
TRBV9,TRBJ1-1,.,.,CASSADQGGGTEAFF,TGTGCCAGCAGCGCCGATCAGGGTGGCGGCACTGAAGCTTTCTTT
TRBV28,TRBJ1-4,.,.,CASGVAGDEKLFF,TGTGCCAGCGGAGTGGCAGGGGATGAAAAACTGTTTTTT
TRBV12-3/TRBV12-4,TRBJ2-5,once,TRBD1,CASSEGQGREETQYF,TGTGCCAGCAGCGAGGGACAGGGAAGAGAAGAGACCCAGTACTTC
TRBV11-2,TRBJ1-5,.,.,CASSKDFGDQPQHF,TGTGCCAGCAGCAAAGACTTCGGCGATCAGCCCCAGCATTTT
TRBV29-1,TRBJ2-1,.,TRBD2,CSAGAAGGTSIYNEQFF,TGCAGCGCCGGGGCGGCGGGGGGCACTTCCATCTACAATGAGCAGTTCTTC
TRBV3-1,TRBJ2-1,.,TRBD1,CASSHTGVSYNEQFF,TGTGCCAGCAGCCATACAGGGGTTTCCTACAATGAGCAGTTCTTC
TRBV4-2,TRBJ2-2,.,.,CASSQDRRDTGELFF,TGTGCCAGCAGCCAAGATCGACGGGACACCGGGGAGCTGTTTTTT
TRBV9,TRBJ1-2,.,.,CASSPEGQGLPYGYTF,TGTGCCAGCAGCCCGGAAGGGCAGGGGCTCCCTTATGGCTACACCTTC